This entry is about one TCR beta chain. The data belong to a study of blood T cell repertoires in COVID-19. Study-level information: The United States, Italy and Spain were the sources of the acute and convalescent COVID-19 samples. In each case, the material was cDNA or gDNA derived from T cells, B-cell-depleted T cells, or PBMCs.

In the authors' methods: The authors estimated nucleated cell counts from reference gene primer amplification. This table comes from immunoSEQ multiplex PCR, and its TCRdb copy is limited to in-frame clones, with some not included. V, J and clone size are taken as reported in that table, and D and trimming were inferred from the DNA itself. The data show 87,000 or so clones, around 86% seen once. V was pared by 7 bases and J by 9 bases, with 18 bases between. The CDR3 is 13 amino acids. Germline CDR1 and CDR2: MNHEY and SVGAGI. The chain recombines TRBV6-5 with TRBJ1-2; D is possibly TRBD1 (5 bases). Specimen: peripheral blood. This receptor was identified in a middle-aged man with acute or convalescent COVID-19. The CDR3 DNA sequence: TGTGCCAGCACTCTTCCCTCGGGGGGGAGCTACACCTTC. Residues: CASTLPSGGSYTF.